This TCR beta chain was identified in a study of blood T cell repertoires in COVID-19. Study details: Material from acute and convalescent COVID-19 was sourced from the United States, Italy and Spain. PBMCs, B-cell-depleted T cells, or T cells were the source of the cDNA or gDNA that made up the material.

The V gene's germline CDR1 is MNHEY and CDR2 SMNVEV (reference sequence). V was clipped by 1 base and J by 4 bases; unmatched bases: 11. There are 17 residues in the CDR3. Authors' analysis steps: Cell counts per sample came from amplifying reference gene primers. Sequencing used immunoSEQ multiplex PCR; TCRdb keeps in-frame clones, though not all of them. The DNA was the basis for D and trimming; V, J and clone size are from that table. This sample has a few hundred thousand clones; around 87% occur once, and the top ten carry around 3.1%. The receptor's source is a man aged 55-75 years with acute or convalescent COVID-19. Sequenced input: peripheral blood. The chain couples TRBV27 to TRBJ1-2; 8 bases are shared with TRBD1. The CDR3 DNA is TGTGCCAGCAGTTTATTAGGACAGGGTGAGGGCGTCTATGGCTACACCTTC. This sequence encodes CASSLLGQGEGVYGYTF.